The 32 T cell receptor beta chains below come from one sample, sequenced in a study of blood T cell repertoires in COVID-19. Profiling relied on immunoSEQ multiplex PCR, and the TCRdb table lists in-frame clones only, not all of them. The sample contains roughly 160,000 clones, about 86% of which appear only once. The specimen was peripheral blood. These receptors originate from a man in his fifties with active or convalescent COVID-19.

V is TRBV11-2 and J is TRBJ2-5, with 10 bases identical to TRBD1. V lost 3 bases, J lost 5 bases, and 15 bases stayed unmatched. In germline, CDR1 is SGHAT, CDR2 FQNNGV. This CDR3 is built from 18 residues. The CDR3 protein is CASSFPSTGGVSSETQYF. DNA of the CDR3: TGTGCCAGCAGCTTCCCCTCGACAGGGGGCGTCTCTTCGGAGACCCAGTACTTC.

As DNA, the CDR3 is TGTGCCAGCAGCTTACGGCCGGGCGCGGGCGAGCAGTACTTC. It translates to CASSLRPGAGEQYF. This chain uses TRBV7-2 with TRBJ2-7; weak D call: TRBD2 (5 bases). CDR1 is SGHTA, CDR2 FQGNSA, per germline. CDR3 length equals 14 residues. Trimming took 2 bases from V and 6 from J, leaving 14 bases between them.

The CDR3 DNA is TGTGCCAGCAGCTTACGAGGATCCGTGGGACAGGGCTCTGGAAACACCATATATTTT. Translated: CASSLRGSVGQGSGNTIYF. The V call is TRBV11-2, the J call TRBJ1-3; 9 nucleotides agree with TRBD1. Germline V gene data show CDR1 as SGHAT and CDR2 as FQNNGV. The CDR3 runs 19 residues. With V trimmed by 2 bases and J by 0 bases, 11 bases remained unmatched.

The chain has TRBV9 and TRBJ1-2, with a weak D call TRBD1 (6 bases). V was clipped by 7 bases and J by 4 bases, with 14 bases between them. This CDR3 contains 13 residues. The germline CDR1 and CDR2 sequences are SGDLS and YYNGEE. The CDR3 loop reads CASQQGSGYGYTF. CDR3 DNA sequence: TGTGCCAGCCAACAGGGAAGCGGCTATGGCTACACCTTC.

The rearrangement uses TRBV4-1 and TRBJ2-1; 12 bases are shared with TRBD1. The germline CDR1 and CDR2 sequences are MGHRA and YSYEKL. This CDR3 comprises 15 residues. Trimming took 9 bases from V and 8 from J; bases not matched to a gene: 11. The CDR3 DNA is TGCGCCAGTCAAGTACGGGACAGGGGGCATGATGAGCAGTTCTTC. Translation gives CASQVRDRGHDEQFF.

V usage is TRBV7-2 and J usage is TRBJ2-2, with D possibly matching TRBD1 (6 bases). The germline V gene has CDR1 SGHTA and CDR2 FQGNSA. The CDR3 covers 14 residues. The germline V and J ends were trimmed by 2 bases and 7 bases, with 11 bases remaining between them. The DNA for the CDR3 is TGTGCCAGCAGCTTACTCCAGGGGTTCGGGGAGCTGTTTTTT. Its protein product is CASSLLQGFGELFF. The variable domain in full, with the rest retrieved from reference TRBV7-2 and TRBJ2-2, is GAGVSQSPSNKVTEKGKDVELRCDPISGHTALYWYRQSLGQGLEFLIYFQGNSAPDKSGLPSDRFSAERTGGSVSTLTIQRTQQEDSAVYLCASSLLQGFGELFFGEGSRLTVL.

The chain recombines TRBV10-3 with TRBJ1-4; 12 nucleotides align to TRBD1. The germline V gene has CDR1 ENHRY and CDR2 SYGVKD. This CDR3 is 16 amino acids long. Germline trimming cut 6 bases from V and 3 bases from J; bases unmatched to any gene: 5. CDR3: CAIRGQGAGANEKLFF. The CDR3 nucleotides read TGTGCCATCAGGGGACAGGGGGCCGGAGCTAATGAAAAACTGTTTTTT.

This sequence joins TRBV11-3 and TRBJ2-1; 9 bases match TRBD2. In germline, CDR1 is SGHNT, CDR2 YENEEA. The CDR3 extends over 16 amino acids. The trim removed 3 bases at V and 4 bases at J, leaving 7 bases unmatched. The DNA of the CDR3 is TGTGCCAGCAGCTTTACGGGTAGCGGGGGTTACAATGAGCAGTTCTTC. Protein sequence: CASSFTGSGGYNEQFF.

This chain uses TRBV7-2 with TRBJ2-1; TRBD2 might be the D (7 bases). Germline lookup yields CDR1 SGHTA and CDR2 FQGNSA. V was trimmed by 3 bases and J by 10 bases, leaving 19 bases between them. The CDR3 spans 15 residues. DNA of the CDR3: TGTGCCAGCAGCTTTGCTGGCGGGGGCCCCGGCGAGCAGTTCTTC. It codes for CASSFAGGGPGEQFF.

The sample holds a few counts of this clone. The CDR3 loop reads CASSFTPTGTGAGNTIYF. The CDR3 coding sequence is TGTGCCAGCAGCTTCACCCCGACAGGGACTGGGGCTGGAAACACCATATATTTT. The chain joins TRBV7-2 to TRBJ1-3; TRBD1 matches 7 bases. The germline gives CDR1 SGHTA, CDR2 FQGNSA. This CDR3 is 18 amino acids long. V was clipped by 3 bases and J by 2 bases; unmatched bases: 13.

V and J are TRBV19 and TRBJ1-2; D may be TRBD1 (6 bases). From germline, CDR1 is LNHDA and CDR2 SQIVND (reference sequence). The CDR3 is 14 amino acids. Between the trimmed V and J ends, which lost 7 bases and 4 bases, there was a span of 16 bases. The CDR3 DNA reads TGTGCCAGTACACGACCGGGACAACTCTATGGCTACACCTTC. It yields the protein CASTRPGQLYGYTF.

The CDR3 coding sequence is TGTGCCAGCAGTCAACGGCGGATATTCGCTTATGGCTACACCTTC. This sequence encodes CASSQRRIFAYGYTF. The chain uses TRBV28 and TRBJ1-2; D is uncertain. The V end was cut by 5 bases, the J end by 5 bases, with 18 bases between. Germline V gives CDR1 MDHEN, CDR2 SYDVKM. The CDR3 extends over 15 amino acids.

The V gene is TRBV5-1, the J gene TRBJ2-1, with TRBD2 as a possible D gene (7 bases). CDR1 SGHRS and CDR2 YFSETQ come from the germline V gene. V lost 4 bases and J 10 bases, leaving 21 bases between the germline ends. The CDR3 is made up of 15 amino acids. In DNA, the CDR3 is TGCGCCAGCAGCCCCGGGGGGCCGCAAACCCGGGAGCAGTTCTTC. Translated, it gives CASSPGGPQTREQFF.

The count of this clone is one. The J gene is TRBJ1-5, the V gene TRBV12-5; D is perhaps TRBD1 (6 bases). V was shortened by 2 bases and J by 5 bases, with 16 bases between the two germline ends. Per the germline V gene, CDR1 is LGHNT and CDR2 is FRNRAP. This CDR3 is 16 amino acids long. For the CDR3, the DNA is TGTGCTAGTGGTTTGACCGGAACAGGGCTGGATCAGCCCCAGCATTTT. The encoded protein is CASGLTGTGLDQPQHF.

This CDR3 reads CASSPGAHNEQFF. The CDR3 DNA follows: TGTGCCAGCAGCCCCGGAGCCCACAATGAGCAGTTCTTC. V gene TRBV5-4 combines with J gene TRBJ2-1, with unresolved D. With 4 bases removed from V and 5 bases from J, the gap between germline ends came to 10 bases. Germline V gene sequence: CDR1 SGHNT, CDR2 YYREEE (reference sequence). The CDR3 covers 13 residues. Together with reference TRBV5-4 and TRBJ2-1, the CDR3 gives the full variable domain: ETGVTQSPTHLIKTRGQQVTLRCSSQSGHNTVSWYQQALGQGPQFIFQYYREEENGRGNFPPRFSGLQFPNYSSELNVNALELDDSALYLCASSPGAHNEQFFGPGTRLTVL.

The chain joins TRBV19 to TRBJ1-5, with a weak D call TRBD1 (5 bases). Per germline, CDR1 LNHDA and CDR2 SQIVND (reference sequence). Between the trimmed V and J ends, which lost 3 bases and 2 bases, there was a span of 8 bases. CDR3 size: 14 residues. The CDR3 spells CASSMQGGNQPQHF. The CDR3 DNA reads TGTGCCAGTAGTATGCAGGGTGGCAATCAGCCCCAGCATTTT.

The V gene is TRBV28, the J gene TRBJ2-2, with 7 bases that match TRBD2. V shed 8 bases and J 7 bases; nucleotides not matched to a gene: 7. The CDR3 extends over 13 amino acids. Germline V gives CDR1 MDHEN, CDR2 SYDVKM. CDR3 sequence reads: CASRGGSGGELFF. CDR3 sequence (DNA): TGTGCCAGCCGGGGCGGGAGCGGCGGGGAGCTGTTTTTT.

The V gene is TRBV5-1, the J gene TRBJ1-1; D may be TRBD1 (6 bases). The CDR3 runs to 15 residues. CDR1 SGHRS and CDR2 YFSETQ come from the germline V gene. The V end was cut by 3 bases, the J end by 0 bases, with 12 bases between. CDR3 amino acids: CASSSTGEMNTEAFF. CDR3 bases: TGCGCCAGCAGCTCGACAGGAGAAATGAACACTGAAGCTTTCTTT.

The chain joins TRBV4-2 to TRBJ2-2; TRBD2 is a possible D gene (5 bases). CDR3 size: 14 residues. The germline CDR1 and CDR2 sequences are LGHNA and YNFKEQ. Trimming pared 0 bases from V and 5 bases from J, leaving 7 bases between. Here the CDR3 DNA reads TGTGCCAGCAGCCAAGACGCGGGTACCGGGGAGCTGTTTTTT. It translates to CASSQDAGTGELFF.

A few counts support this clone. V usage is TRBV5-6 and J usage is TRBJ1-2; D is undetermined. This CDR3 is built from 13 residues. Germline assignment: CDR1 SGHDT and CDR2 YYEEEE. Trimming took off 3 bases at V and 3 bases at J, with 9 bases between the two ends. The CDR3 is CASSSQAHYGYTF. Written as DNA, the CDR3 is TGTGCCAGCAGCTCTCAAGCCCACTATGGCTACACCTTC.

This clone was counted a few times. The CDR3 DNA reads as TGTGCCAGCAGTGAGGGTACAGGGAGCCGAAACACCATATATTTT. It specifies CASSEGTGSRNTIYF. The chain links TRBV2 to TRBJ1-3; weak D call: TRBD1 (6 bases). V shed 3 bases and J shed 5 bases, with 14 bases lying between them. Looked up from germline, CDR1 is SNHLY and CDR2 is FYNNEI. This CDR3 comprises 15 residues.

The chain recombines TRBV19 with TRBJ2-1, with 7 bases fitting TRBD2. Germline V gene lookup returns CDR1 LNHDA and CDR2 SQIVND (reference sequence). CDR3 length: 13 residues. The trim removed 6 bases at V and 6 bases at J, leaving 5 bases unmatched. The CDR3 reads CASRRLAVNEQFF. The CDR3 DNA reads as TGTGCCAGTAGAAGACTAGCCGTCAATGAGCAGTTCTTC.

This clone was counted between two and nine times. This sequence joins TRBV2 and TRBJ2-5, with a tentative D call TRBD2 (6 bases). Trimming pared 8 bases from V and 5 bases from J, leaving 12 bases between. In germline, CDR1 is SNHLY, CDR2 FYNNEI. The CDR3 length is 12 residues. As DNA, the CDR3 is TGTGCCAGCGGAACGGGGAGGGAGACCCAGTACTTC. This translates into CASGTGRETQYF.

The CDR3 protein is CASSLEGGYTEAFF. The CDR3 DNA is TGTGCCAGCAGTTTAGAGGGTGGGTACACTGAAGCTTTCTTT. The V gene is TRBV27, the J gene TRBJ1-1; unclear D gene. The germline V gene encodes CDR1 MNHEY and CDR2 SMNVEV (reference sequence). This CDR3 contains 14 residues. V was trimmed by 2 bases and J by 3 bases, leaving 10 bases between them.

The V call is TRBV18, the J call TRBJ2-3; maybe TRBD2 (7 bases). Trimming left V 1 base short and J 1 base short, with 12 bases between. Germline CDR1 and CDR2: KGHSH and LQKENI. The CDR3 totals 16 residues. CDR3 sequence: CASSPQGGARTDTQYF. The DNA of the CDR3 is TGTGCCAGCTCACCACAGGGGGGGGCGCGCACAGATACGCAGTATTTT.

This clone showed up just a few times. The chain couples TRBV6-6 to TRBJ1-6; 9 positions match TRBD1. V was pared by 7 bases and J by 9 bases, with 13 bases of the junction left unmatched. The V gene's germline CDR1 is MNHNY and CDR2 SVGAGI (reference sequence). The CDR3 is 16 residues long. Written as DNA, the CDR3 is TGTGCCAGCACCTCAACTCCCGGGACAGGGCCTTCACCCCTCCACTTT. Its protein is CASTSTPGTGPSPLHF.

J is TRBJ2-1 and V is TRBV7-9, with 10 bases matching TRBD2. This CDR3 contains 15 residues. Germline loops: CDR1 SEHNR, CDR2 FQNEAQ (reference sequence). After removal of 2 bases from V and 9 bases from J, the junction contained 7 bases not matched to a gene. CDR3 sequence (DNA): TGTGCCAGCAGCTTAATTGCAACTAGCGGGGTTGAGCAGTTCTTC. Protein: CASSLIATSGVEQFF.

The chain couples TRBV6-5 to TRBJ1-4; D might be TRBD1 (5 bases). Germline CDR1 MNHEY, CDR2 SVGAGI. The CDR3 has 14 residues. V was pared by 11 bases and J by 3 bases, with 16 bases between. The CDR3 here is CARKDSPANEKLFF. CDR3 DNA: TGTGCCCGGAAAGACAGTCCGGCTAATGAAAAACTGTTTTTT.

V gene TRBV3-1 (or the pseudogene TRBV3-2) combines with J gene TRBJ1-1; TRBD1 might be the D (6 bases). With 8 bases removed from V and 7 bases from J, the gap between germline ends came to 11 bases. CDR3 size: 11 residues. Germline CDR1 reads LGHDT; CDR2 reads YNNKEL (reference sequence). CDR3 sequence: CASGTGLEAFF. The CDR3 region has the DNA TGTGCCAGCGGAACAGGGCTTGAAGCTTTCTTT.

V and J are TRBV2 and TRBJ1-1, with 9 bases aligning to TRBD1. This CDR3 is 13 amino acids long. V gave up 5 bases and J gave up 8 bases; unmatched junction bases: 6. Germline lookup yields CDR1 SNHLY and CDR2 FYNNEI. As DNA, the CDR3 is TGTGCCAGCAGTACCGGGACAGGGTGGGAAGCTTTCTTT. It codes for CASSTGTGWEAFF.

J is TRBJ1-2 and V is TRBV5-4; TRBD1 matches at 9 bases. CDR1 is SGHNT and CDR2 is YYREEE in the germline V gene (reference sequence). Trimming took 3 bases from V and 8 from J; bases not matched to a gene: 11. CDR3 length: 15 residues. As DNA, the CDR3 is TGTGCCAGCAGCTCCACCGGGACAGGGAGGGAGGGCTACACCTTC. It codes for CASSSTGTGREGYTF. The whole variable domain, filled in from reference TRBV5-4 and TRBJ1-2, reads ETGVTQSPTHLIKTRGQQVTLRCSSQSGHNTVSWYQQALGQGPQFIFQYYREEENGRGNFPPRFSGLQFPNYSSELNVNALELDDSALYLCASSSTGTGREGYTFGSGTRLTVV.

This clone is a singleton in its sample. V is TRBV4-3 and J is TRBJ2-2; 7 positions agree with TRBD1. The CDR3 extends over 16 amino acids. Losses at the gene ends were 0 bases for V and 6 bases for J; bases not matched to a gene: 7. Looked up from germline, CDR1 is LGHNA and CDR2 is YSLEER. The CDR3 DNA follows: TGCGCCAGCAGCCAAGATGGGACAGAGGTCCCCGGGGAGCTGTTTTTT. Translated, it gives CASSQDGTEVPGELFF.